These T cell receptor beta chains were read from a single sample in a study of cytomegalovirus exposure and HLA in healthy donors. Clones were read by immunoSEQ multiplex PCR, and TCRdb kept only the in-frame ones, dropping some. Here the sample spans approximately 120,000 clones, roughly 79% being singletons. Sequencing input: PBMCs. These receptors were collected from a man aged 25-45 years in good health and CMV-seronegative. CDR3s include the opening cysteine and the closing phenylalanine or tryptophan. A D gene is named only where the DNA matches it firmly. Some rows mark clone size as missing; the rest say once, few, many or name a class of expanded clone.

cdr3_aa: CASSLTGTSGGLYNEQFF; cdr3_nt: TGTGCCAGCAGCCTCACCGGGACTAGCGGGGGCCTCTACAATGAGCAGTTCTTC; clone_size: once; v_call: TRBV28; j_call: TRBJ2-1; d_call: TRBD2
cdr3_aa: CAWRRGGDSYEQYF; cdr3_nt: TGTGCCTGGAGGCGAGGGGGGGACTCCTACGAGCAGTACTTC; clone_size: NA; v_call: TRBV30; j_call: TRBJ2-7; d_call: NA
cdr3_aa: CASSLAGPVTDTQYF; cdr3_nt: TGTGCCAGCAGCCTCGCGGGTCCGGTCACAGATACGCAGTATTTT; clone_size: NA; v_call: TRBV5-8; j_call: TRBJ2-3; d_call: NA
cdr3_aa: CASGRTSGPQETQYF; cdr3_nt: TGTGCCAGCGGTAGGACTAGCGGGCCCCAAGAGACCCAGTACTTC; clone_size: NA; v_call: TRBV27; j_call: TRBJ2-5; d_call: TRBD2
cdr3_aa: CASSLVLAGTYEQYF; cdr3_nt: TGTGCCAGCAGTTTAGTACTAGCGGGGACCTACGAGCAGTACTTC; clone_size: few; v_call: TRBV28; j_call: TRBJ2-7; d_call: TRBD2
cdr3_aa: CASSQERGLNTEAFF; cdr3_nt: TGCGCCAGCAGCCAAGAGAGGGGGTTGAACACTGAAGCTTTCTTT; clone_size: few; v_call: TRBV4-1; j_call: TRBJ1-1; d_call: NA
cdr3_aa: CASSLSGSTDTQYF; cdr3_nt: TGTGCCAGCAGCTTAAGTGGCAGCACAGATACGCAGTATTTT; clone_size: NA; v_call: TRBV7-8; j_call: TRBJ2-3; d_call: NA
cdr3_aa: CASSLRPQGVGEKLFF; cdr3_nt: TGTGCCAGCAGTTTACGACCTCAGGGGGTAGGGGAAAAACTGTTTTTT; clone_size: NA; v_call: TRBV27; j_call: TRBJ1-4; d_call: TRBD1
cdr3_aa: CASSLTSGIQETQYF; cdr3_nt: TGCGCCAGCAGCCTGACTAGCGGGATCCAAGAGACCCAGTACTTC; clone_size: few; v_call: TRBV5-1; j_call: TRBJ2-5; d_call: TRBD2
cdr3_aa: CASSPRDRRFSGELFF; cdr3_nt: TGTGCCAGCAGCCCCCGGGACAGAAGGTTTTCCGGGGAGCTGTTTTTT; clone_size: NA; v_call: TRBV11-2; j_call: TRBJ2-2; d_call: TRBD1
cdr3_aa: CASGIGRDYSNQPQHF; cdr3_nt: TGTGCCAGCGGGATTGGTCGGGACTATAGCAATCAGCCCCAGCATTTT; clone_size: NA; v_call: TRBV2; j_call: TRBJ1-5; d_call: NA
cdr3_aa: CASSSSTGSYEQYF; cdr3_nt: NA; clone_size: NA; v_call: TRBV2; j_call: TRBJ2-7; d_call: NA
cdr3_aa: CASSLGTGGNTEAFF; cdr3_nt: TGTGCCAGCAGTCTCGGGACAGGGGGGAACACTGAAGCTTTCTTT; clone_size: few; v_call: TRBV28; j_call: TRBJ1-1; d_call: TRBD1
cdr3_aa: CASSLGGHNQPQHF; cdr3_nt: TGTGCCAGCAGCTTAGGGGGACACAATCAGCCCCAGCATTTT; clone_size: NA; v_call: TRBV7-8; j_call: TRBJ1-5; d_call: NA
cdr3_aa: CASSNTGAYGYTF; cdr3_nt: TGCGCCAGCAGCAATACAGGGGCCTATGGCTACACCTTC; clone_size: once; v_call: TRBV5-1; j_call: TRBJ1-2; d_call: TRBD1
cdr3_aa: CASSEALAGGHDTDTQYF; cdr3_nt: TGTGCCAGCAGTGAAGCACTAGCGGGGGGGCACGACACAGATACGCAGTATTTT; clone_size: NA; v_call: TRBV2; j_call: TRBJ2-3; d_call: TRBD2
cdr3_aa: CASSDDRGSEKLFF; cdr3_nt: TGTGCCAGCAGTGACGACAGAGGTAGTGAAAAACTGTTTTTT; clone_size: few; v_call: TRBV25-1; j_call: TRBJ1-4; d_call: NA
cdr3_aa: CAIREGQGGYNYGYTF; cdr3_nt: TGTGCCATCAGGGAAGGACAGGGGGGTTATAACTATGGCTACACCTTC; clone_size: NA; v_call: TRBV10-3; j_call: TRBJ1-2; d_call: TRBD1
cdr3_aa: CASTLTGTDVLGADTQYF; cdr3_nt: TGTGCCAGCACCTTAACCGGGACAGATGTGCTAGGGGCAGATACGCAGTATTTT; clone_size: NA; v_call: TRBV11-3; j_call: TRBJ2-3; d_call: TRBD1
cdr3_aa: CASSLMRGGNSDTQYF; cdr3_nt: TGTGCCAGCAGCTTGATGAGGGGGGGGAACTCAGATACGCAGTATTTT; clone_size: NA; v_call: TRBV7-8; j_call: TRBJ2-3; d_call: NA
cdr3_aa: CASSSSGQYNEQFF; cdr3_nt: TGTGCCAGTAGTAGTAGCGGGCAATACAATGAGCAGTTCTTC; clone_size: NA; v_call: TRBV19; j_call: TRBJ2-1; d_call: TRBD2
cdr3_aa: CASSPGQGLSSGANVLTF; cdr3_nt: TGTGCCAGCAGCCCGGGACAGGGTCTATCCTCTGGGGCCAACGTCCTGACTTTC; clone_size: NA; v_call: TRBV7-9; j_call: TRBJ2-6; d_call: TRBD1
cdr3_aa: CASSLSGNNTEAFF; cdr3_nt: TGTGCCAGCAGTTTATCGGGAAACAACACTGAAGCTTTCTTT; clone_size: once; v_call: TRBV28; j_call: TRBJ1-1; d_call: NA
cdr3_aa: CASSENGGEDNEQFF; cdr3_nt: TGTGCCAGCAGCGAGAACGGGGGAGAAGACAATGAGCAGTTCTTC; clone_size: NA; v_call: TRBV7-3; j_call: TRBJ2-1; d_call: NA
cdr3_aa: CAWSVKGDRGRYQPQHF; cdr3_nt: TGTGCCTGGAGTGTAAAGGGGGACAGGGGGCGATATCAGCCCCAGCATTTT; clone_size: NA; v_call: TRBV30; j_call: TRBJ1-5; d_call: TRBD1
cdr3_aa: CASSLGGQSMNTEAFF; cdr3_nt: TGTGCCAGCAGCTTGGGGGGACAGAGCATGAACACTGAAGCTTTCTTT; clone_size: NA; v_call: TRBV5-4; j_call: TRBJ1-1; d_call: TRBD1
cdr3_aa: CAWSGTGSGGYTF; cdr3_nt: TGTGCCTGGAGTGGGACAGGGTCGGGTGGCTACACCTTC; clone_size: once; v_call: TRBV30; j_call: TRBJ1-2; d_call: TRBD1
cdr3_aa: CASAEVVDEQYF; cdr3_nt: TGTGCCAGCGCCGAAGTGGTAGACGAGCAGTACTTC; clone_size: few; v_call: TRBV2; j_call: TRBJ2-7; d_call: NA
cdr3_aa: CASSSRGETQYF; cdr3_nt: TGCGCCAGCAGTAGCAGGGGAGAGACCCAGTACTTC; clone_size: NA; v_call: TRBV10-1; j_call: TRBJ2-5; d_call: NA